What follows are 26 T cell receptor beta chains derived from one specimen sequenced in a study of cytomegalovirus exposure and HLA in healthy donors. This PCR relied on a set of 60 Vbeta primers and 13 Jbeta primers. Libraries were prepared by immunoSEQ multiplex PCR; TCRdb keeps only in-frame clonotypes and omits some of them. The sample consists of roughly 150,000 clones, approximately 83% of them appearing once. The sequenced material came from PBMCs. The source is a male donor in good health and CMV-seronegative.

This chain connects TRBV5-4 to TRBJ1-5; the D gene is possibly TRBD1 (6 bases). The CDR3 consists of 16 residues. Trimming removed 3 bases at V and 4 bases at J, with 17 bases between. Germline V CDR1 and CDR2: SGHNT, YYREEE (reference sequence). In DNA form, the CDR3 reads TGTGCCAGCAGCTCCGGGGGGGGCACAAATAATCAGCCCCAGCATTTT. Protein: CASSSGGGTNNQPQHF.

The V gene is TRBV10-3, the J gene TRBJ1-6, with a possible D match to TRBD1 (5 bases). Germline-derived CDR1 and CDR2 are ENHRY and SYGVKD. V lost 3 bases, J lost 7 bases, and 13 bases lay in between. The CDR3 is 15 amino acids. In DNA, the CDR3 is TGTGCCATCAGTGATCGAAGGGGTGGGAATTCACCCCTCCACTTT. This translates into CAISDRRGGNSPLHF.

CDR3 sequence: CASSFFGGAGDTQYF. CDR3 in DNA: TGTGCCAGCAGCTTTTTCGGGGGGGCCGGGGATACGCAGTATTTT. The chain is built from TRBV7-3 and TRBJ2-3; TRBD2 matches 8 bases. V dropped 3 bases and J dropped 6; count of bases not matched to a gene: 8. The CDR3 loop spans 15 amino acids. Per the germline V gene, CDR1 is SGHTA and CDR2 is FQGTGA. The full variable domain, with the rest looked up from reference TRBV7-3 and TRBJ2-3, is GAGVSQTPSNKVTEKGKYVELRCDPISGHTALYWYRQSLGQGPEFLIYFQGTGAADDSGLPNDRFFAVRPEGSVSTLKIQRTERGDSAVYLCASSFFGGAGDTQYFGPGTRLTVL.

This clone came up once. The J gene is TRBJ1-3, the V gene TRBV2; TRBD1 might be the D (5 bases). This CDR3 is 12 amino acids long. Germline V gene lookup returns CDR1 SNHLY and CDR2 FYNNEI. V gave up 4 bases and J gave up 9 bases, with 10 bases separating them. CDR3 loop: CASSVGDRTIYF. CDR3 DNA sequence: TGTGCCAGCAGTGTAGGGGATCGCACCATATATTTT. The full variable domain, rest sourced from reference TRBV2 and TRBJ1-3, is EPEVTQTPSHQVTQMGQEVILRCVPISNHLYFYWYRQILGQKVEFLVSFYNNEISEKSEIFDDQFSVERPDGSNFTLKIRSTKLEDSAMYFCASSVGDRTIYFGEGSWLTVV.

V is TRBV7-2 and J is TRBJ2-1; 11 bases are shared with TRBD2. The junction had 3 bases not matched to a gene; V was cut back by 1 base and J by 7 bases. Germline values: CDR1 SGHTA, CDR2 FQGNSA. The CDR3 loop spans 15 amino acids. CDR3 sequence reads: CASSLVASGRNEQFF. In nucleotides, the CDR3 is TGTGCCAGCAGCTTAGTGGCTAGCGGGAGGAATGAGCAGTTCTTC.

V usage is TRBV7-8 and J usage is TRBJ1-3, with D possibly TRBD1 on 6 matching bases. Germline V gene data show CDR1 as SGHVS and CDR2 as FQNEAQ. This CDR3 comprises 15 residues. V lost 1 base to trimming and J lost 0 bases, with 7 bases between them. The CDR3 DNA follows: TGTGCCAGCAGCTTAGGACAGGTCTCTGGAAACACCATATATTTT. Translated: CASSLGQVSGNTIYF.

This clone was observed a few times. The V gene is TRBV29-1, the J gene TRBJ2-1, with 9 positions matching TRBD2. Germline V lookup: CDR1 SQVTM, CDR2 ANQGSEA. CDR3 length equals 17 residues. Losses at the gene ends were 0 bases for V and 1 base for J; bases not matched to a gene: 7. CDR3 DNA sequence: TGCAGCGTTGAAGATCGGGGTAGCGGGGGATCCTACAATGAGCAGTTCTTC. Protein sequence: CSVEDRGSGGSYNEQFF.

This sequence joins TRBV28 and TRBJ2-5, with 15 bases aligning to TRBD2. This CDR3 has 18 amino acids. Germline lookup yields CDR1 MDHEN and CDR2 SYDVKM. V shed 5 bases and J 2 bases; nucleotides not matched to a gene: 9. The CDR3 is CASSLGRGTSGRQETQYF. DNA of the CDR3: TGTGCCAGCAGTCTGGGAAGAGGGACTAGCGGGAGGCAAGAGACCCAGTACTTC.

This chain uses TRBV27 with TRBJ2-3; 8 bases match TRBD2. Germline V gene data show CDR1 as MNHEY and CDR2 as SMNVEV (reference sequence). The CDR3 consists of 12 residues. J was trimmed by 8 bases and V by 6 bases; bases with no gene match: 4. CDR3 sequence (DNA): TGTGCCAGCAGGGGGACTAGTGGTACGCAGTATTTT. It specifies CASRGTSGTQYF.

Only a few counts were recorded for this clone. The gene calls are TRBV2 and TRBJ1-4; TRBD1 matches at 8 bases. Germline values: CDR1 SNHLY, CDR2 FYNNEI. There are 14 residues in the CDR3. V shed 6 bases and J 7 bases; nucleotides not matched to a gene: 7. CDR3 coding DNA: TGTGCCAGCAGGGACAGGGCAGTGATTGAAAAACTGTTTTTT. Translation gives CASRDRAVIEKLFF.

CDR3 bases: TGTGCCAGCTCACCACCCTTGCTAAGTATGGCTTTCTTT. This gives the protein CASSPPLLSMAFF. V gene TRBV18 combines with J gene TRBJ1-1; D remains ambiguous. This CDR3 is 13 amino acids long. Germline assignment: CDR1 KGHSH and CDR2 LQKENI. Trimming took off 0 bases at V and 11 bases at J, with 13 bases between the two ends.

This chain connects TRBV28 to TRBJ1-4, with D unresolved. The germline CDR1 and CDR2 sequences are MDHEN and SYDVKM. The CDR3 covers 12 residues. The germline V and J ends were trimmed by 5 bases and 6 bases, with 7 bases remaining between them. The CDR3 DNA sequence: TGTGCCAGCAGTGCGCCGTATGAAAAACTGTTTTTT. Protein product: CASSAPYEKLFF.

V is TRBV4-2 and J is TRBJ2-3; 15 nucleotides agree with TRBD2. Germline V CDR1 and CDR2: LGHNA, YNFKEQ. J lost 0 bases, V lost 4 bases, and 8 bases had no gene match. The CDR3 contains 19 residues. CDR3 loop: CASSRGGLAGGYSTDTQYF. The CDR3 nucleotides are TGTGCCAGCAGCCGAGGGGGACTAGCGGGGGGATATAGCACAGATACGCAGTATTTT.

This sequence joins TRBV6-5 and TRBJ2-7; 10 nucleotides agree with TRBD1. Per the germline V gene, CDR1 is MNHEY and CDR2 is SVGAGI. With V trimmed by 4 bases and J by 5 bases, 11 bases remained unmatched. This CDR3 contains 16 residues. CDR3 nucleotides: TGTGCCAGCAGTTTACGACAGGGGGCGACGTTTAACGAGCAGTACTTC. As protein: CASSLRQGATFNEQYF.

This chain links TRBV28 with TRBJ2-7; 8 bases are a match to TRBD2. Germline trimming cut 5 bases from V and 4 bases from J; bases unmatched to any gene: 7. CDR3 length: 14 amino acids. The germline gives CDR1 MDHEN, CDR2 SYDVKM. The CDR3 DNA reads as TGTGCCAGCAGTGCCCTAGCGGGTGCATACGAGCAGTACTTC. Amino acid sequence: CASSALAGAYEQYF.

This clone was found once. This chain joins TRBV5-5 and TRBJ2-1; possible D gene TRBD1, 6 bases. This CDR3 has 13 residues. CDR1 and CDR2 from the germline V gene are SGHKS and YYEKEE (reference sequence). Trimming left V 4 bases short and J 12 bases short, with 17 bases between. The CDR3 DNA follows: TGTGCCAGCAGCCAGGACAGAAGGGGAGCGCAGTTCTTC. Amino acids: CASSQDRRGAQFF.

This clone has a handful of counts. The genes are TRBV6-5 and TRBJ2-6, with no clear D. The CDR3 contains 16 residues. Germline V gene lookup returns CDR1 MNHEY and CDR2 SVGAGI. Between the trimmed V and J ends, which lost 2 bases and 0 bases, there was a span of 8 bases. The CDR3 nucleotides read TGTGCCAGCAGTTACCTCGACAACTCTGGGGCCAACGTCCTGACTTTC. Residues: CASSYLDNSGANVLTF.

V and J are TRBV11-3 and TRBJ2-1; 12 bases are a match to TRBD2. The J segment lost 8 bases and the V segment lost 5 bases, leaving 10 bases of the junction unmatched. CDR1 is SGHNT and CDR2 is YENEEA in the germline V gene. The length of the CDR3 is 16 residues. In DNA, the CDR3 is TGTGCCAGCAGCCCGACTAGCGGGGGCGTTGGGGATGAGCAGTTCTTC. The encoded protein is CASSPTSGGVGDEQFF.

The gene calls are TRBV7-8 and TRBJ2-2, with TRBD1 identical over 9 bases. Losses at the gene ends were 1 base for V and 7 bases for J; bases not matched to a gene: 10. The V gene's germline CDR1 is SGHVS and CDR2 FQNEAQ. This CDR3 is built from 17 residues. The CDR3 coding sequence is TGTGCCAGCAGCTTAGAAGGATGGACAGGGGCAAGCGGGGAGCTGTTTTTT. This codes for CASSLEGWTGASGELFF.

The rearrangement uses TRBV6-1 and TRBJ2-7; D is perhaps TRBD1 (6 bases). The CDR3 is made up of 14 amino acids. The germline V gene encodes CDR1 MNHNS and CDR2 SASEGT. The V end was cut by 5 bases, the J end by 4 bases, with 15 bases between. For the CDR3, the DNA is TGTGCCAGCAGTTCCGGGACAAGTTTGTACGAGCAGTACTTC. Translated: CASSSGTSLYEQYF.

Concerning this clone: This could be a read error, since a much larger clone is one nucleotide away. The genes are TRBV7-6 and TRBJ2-7, with 9 nucleotides matching TRBD1. The CDR3 has 13 residues. With V trimmed by 4 bases and J by 3 bases, 1 base remained unmatched. Germline V lookup: CDR1 SGHVS, CDR2 FNYEAQ. CDR3 sequence reads: CASSWGQGYEQYF. The CDR3 coding sequence is TGTGCCAGCAGCTGGGGACAGGGCTACGAGCAGTACTTC.

This clone has just one count. The rearrangement uses TRBV28 and TRBJ1-2; D uncertain. The germline V gene encodes CDR1 MDHEN and CDR2 SYDVKM. The CDR3 runs 11 residues. The V end was cut by 7 bases, the J end by 0 bases, with 3 bases between. DNA of the CDR3: TGTGCCAGCACCTCTAACTATGGCTACACCTTC. Its protein product is CASTSNYGYTF.

Remarks on this clone: The junction differs from germline at one of its ends, possibly a read error. The genes are TRBV7-9 and TRBJ2-7; TRBD1 aligns across 9 bases. Germline V gene sequence: CDR1 SEHNR, CDR2 FQNEAQ (reference sequence). This CDR3 has 13 amino acids. The CDR3, as DNA: TGTTCCAGCAGCCGGGACAGGGAGGACGAGCAGTACTTC. It specifies CSSSRDREDEQYF. Looking up the rest from reference TRBV7-9 and TRBJ2-7 gives the full variable domain: DTGVSQNPRHKITKRGQNVTFRCDPISEHNRLYWYRQTLGQGPEFLTYFQNEAQLEKSRLLSDRFSAERPKGSFSTLEIQRTEQGDSAMYLCSSSRDREDEQYFGPGTRLTVT.

This chain links TRBV28 with TRBJ1-2; 9 nucleotides align to TRBD1. V dropped 8 bases and J dropped 4; count of bases not matched to a gene: 8. CDR3 length: 14 residues. Germline-derived CDR1 and CDR2 are MDHEN and SYDVKM. The CDR3 DNA is TGTGCCAGCTCACCGGGACAGGGTAGCTATGGCTACACCTTC. It yields the protein CASSPGQGSYGYTF.

This clone was seen a handful of times. The chain recombines TRBV6-1 with TRBJ2-2, with 8 bases identical to TRBD2. The V gene end was trimmed by 3 bases and the J gene end by 3 bases; junction bases not matched to a gene: 9. Germline loops: CDR1 MNHNS, CDR2 SASEGT. This CDR3 has 17 residues. This CDR3 is CASSEGSGDYYTGELFF. The CDR3 DNA sequence: TGTGCCAGCAGTGAGGGTAGCGGGGACTACTACACCGGGGAGCTGTTTTTT.

The genes are TRBV4-1 and TRBJ2-7, with D possibly being TRBD2 (7 bases). There are 16 residues in the CDR3. CDR1 MGHRA and CDR2 YSYEKL come from the germline V gene. Trimming pared 4 bases from V and 0 bases from J, leaving 16 bases between. In DNA form, the CDR3 reads TGCGCCAGCAGCCCCACAAGGGGGGGAAGCTCCTACGAGCAGTACTTC. This encodes CASSPTRGGSSYEQYF.